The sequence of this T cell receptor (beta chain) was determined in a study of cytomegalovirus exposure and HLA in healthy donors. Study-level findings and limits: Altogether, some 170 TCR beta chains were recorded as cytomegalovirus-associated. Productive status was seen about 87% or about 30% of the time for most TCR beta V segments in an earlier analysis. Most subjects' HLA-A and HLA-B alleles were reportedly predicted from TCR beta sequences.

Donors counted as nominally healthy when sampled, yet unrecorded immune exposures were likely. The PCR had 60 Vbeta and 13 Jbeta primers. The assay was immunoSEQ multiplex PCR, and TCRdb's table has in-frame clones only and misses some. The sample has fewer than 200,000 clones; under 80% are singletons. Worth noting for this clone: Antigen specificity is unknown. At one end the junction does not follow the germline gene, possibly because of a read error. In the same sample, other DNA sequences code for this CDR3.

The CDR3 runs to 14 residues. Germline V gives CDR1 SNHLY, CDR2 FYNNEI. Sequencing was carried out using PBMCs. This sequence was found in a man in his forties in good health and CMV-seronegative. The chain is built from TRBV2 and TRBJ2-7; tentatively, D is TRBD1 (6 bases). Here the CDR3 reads CASSVGTNNYEQYF. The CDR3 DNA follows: TGTGCCAGCAGTGTTGGGACAAATAACTACGAGCAATACTTC.